One and the same sample provided the 27 T cell receptor beta chains below, sequenced in a study of Graves' ophthalmopathy and Graves' hyperthyroidism. Using RNA transcripts, the TCR beta CDR3 regions were amplified. First-round RT-PCR with HTBI primers preceded a second-round multiplex PCR. TCRdb re-derived calls from the multiplex PCR reads in MiXCR, one entry per CDR3 protein. The table includes 650,000 to 900,000 distinct CDR3 sequences, 40% detected once. Sequences were obtained from peripheral blood. The receptors here all came from an adult man with Graves' ophthalmopathy.

This clonotype was detected only once. This chain uses TRBV5-4 with TRBJ2-5, with a tentative D call TRBD1 (5 bases). The germline gives CDR1 SGHNT, CDR2 YYREEE (reference sequence). The V end lost 0 bases, the J end lost 4 bases, and 13 bases lay between the germline ends. The CDR3 is made up of 15 amino acids. In nucleotides, the CDR3 is TGTGCCAGCAGCTTGGCAGGGCCAGCTAGAGAGACCCAGTACTTC. This translates into CASSLAGPARETQYF.

The chain has TRBV7-2 and TRBJ1-3; possible D gene TRBD1, 6 bases. With 3 bases removed from V and 3 bases from J, the gap between germline ends came to 15 bases. The CDR3 is 16 residues long. Looked up from germline, CDR1 is SGHTA and CDR2 is FQGNSA. CDR3 sequence: CASSFGKTGSGNTIYF. The CDR3 DNA sequence: TGTGCCAGCAGCTTCGGAAAAACAGGGAGTGGAAACACCATATATTTT.

This clonotype appeared a few times. The chain joins TRBV6-5 to TRBJ1-1; D is perhaps TRBD1 (5 bases). The CDR3 is made up of 13 amino acids. The germline V gene has CDR1 MNHEY and CDR2 SVGAGI. V was cut by 8 bases and J by 2 bases, with 12 bases left in between. DNA for the CDR3: TGTGCCAGCTTCAGGGCTTATAACACTGAAGCTTTCTTT. This translates into CASFRAYNTEAFF.

This clonotype has at least ten counts. The chain is built from TRBV15 and TRBJ2-7; 10 bases are shared with TRBD1. V dropped 3 bases and J dropped 4; count of bases not matched to a gene: 6. CDR1 is LNHNV and CDR2 is YYDKDF in the germline V gene (reference sequence). The CDR3 extends over 15 amino acids. As DNA, the CDR3 is TGTGCCACCAGCAGGTCCGGGACAGGGGTTTACGAGCAGTACTTC. It encodes CATSRSGTGVYEQYF.

This clonotype was seen only a few times. The chain links TRBV12-3 or TRBV12-4 to TRBJ1-2; D may be TRBD1 (5 bases). V gave up 5 bases and J gave up 6 bases, with 13 bases separating them. The CDR3 sequence is 13 residues long. CDR3 in amino acids: CASSHRDGDGYTF. In DNA form, the CDR3 reads TGTGCCAGCAGTCACCGGGACGGAGATGGCTACACCTTC.

The V gene is TRBV5-8, the J gene TRBJ2-2; TRBD1 agrees at 9 bases. J gave up 0 bases and V 5 bases, and 8 bases lay outside the gene matches. CDR3 length: 17 residues. Per the germline V gene, CDR1 is SGHTS and CDR2 is YDEGEE. The CDR3, as DNA: TGTGCCAGCAGTCGCGGGACAGGGAATACGAACACCGGGGAGCTGTTTTTT. This codes for CASSRGTGNTNTGELFF.

This clonotype was seen repeatedly, ten times or more. As DNA, the CDR3 is TGCAGCGTTTTACTGGGGAGCGGCACTGAAGCTTTCTTT. Protein sequence: CSVLLGSGTEAFF. The chain employs TRBV29-1 and TRBJ1-1; D is unclear. V was pared by 5 bases and J by 4 bases, with 14 bases between. This CDR3 is 13 amino acids long. Germline CDR1 and CDR2: SQVTM and ANQGSEA.

This clonotype was seen only a few times. J is TRBJ1-1 and V is TRBV7-9; TRBD1 matches 10 bases. The CDR3 extends over 19 amino acids. In germline, CDR1 is SEHNR, CDR2 FQNEAQ (reference sequence). J gave up 1 base and V 4 bases, and 15 bases lay outside the gene matches. CDR3 nucleotide sequence: TGTGCCAGCAGCTCATTTAGGGACAGGGGAGGCGGAGAGAACACTGAAGCTTTCTTT. Amino acid sequence: CASSSFRDRGGGENTEAFF. Using reference TRBV7-9 and TRBJ1-1 for the parts outside the CDR3, the full variable domain is DTGVSQNPRHKITKRGQNVTFRCDPISEHNRLYWYRQTLGQGPEFLTYFQNEAQLEKSRLLSDRFSAERPKGSFSTLEIQRTEQGDSAMYLCASSSFRDRGGGENTEAFFGQGTRLTVV.

The rearrangement links TRBV19 to TRBJ2-7; 7 nucleotides match TRBD1. The V gene's germline CDR1 is LNHDA and CDR2 SQIVND (reference sequence). There are 14 residues in the CDR3. After removal of 9 bases from V and 1 base from J, the junction contained 9 bases not matched to a gene. The CDR3, as DNA: TGTGCCAGCAGCGCCGGGACAGAATCCTACGAGCAGTACTTC. It is translated as CASSAGTESYEQYF.

The chain combines TRBV2 with TRBJ1-6; 10 nucleotides agree with TRBD1. CDR1 is SNHLY and CDR2 is FYNNEI in the germline V gene. This CDR3 region has 13 residues. V was pared by 5 bases and J by 14 bases, with 6 bases of the junction left unmatched. The chain's CDR3 is CASSRPGQGALHF. The CDR3 nucleotides are TGTGCCAGCAGTCGTCCAGGACAGGGGGCCCTCCACTTT.

This clonotype was seen more than once but under ten times. The V gene is TRBV7-8, the J gene TRBJ1-3, with D possibly being TRBD1 (6 bases). Trimming took 1 base from V and 4 from J, leaving 11 bases between them. CDR1 and CDR2 from the germline V gene are SGHVS and FQNEAQ. The CDR3 contains 15 residues. The CDR3 bases are TGTGCCAGCAGCTTAGAGGACAGAATCGGAAACACCATATATTTT. Translation: CASSLEDRIGNTIYF.

This clonotype has ten or more counts. This chain joins TRBV19 and TRBJ1-1; 8 bases match TRBD1. Germline CDR1 LNHDA, CDR2 SQIVND (reference sequence). The V and J ends lost 8 bases and 1 base, in that order; junction bases with no gene match: 3. The CDR3 totals 13 residues. DNA for the CDR3: TGTGCCAGTTGGGACAGGAAGAACACTGAAGCTTTCTTT. Its protein is CASWDRKNTEAFF.

This rearrangement joins TRBV7-8 to TRBJ1-5; 8 bases fit TRBD1. Per the germline V gene, CDR1 is SGHVS and CDR2 is FQNEAQ. Unmatched junction bases numbered 4, after V lost 5 bases and J lost 7 bases. This CDR3 has 13 residues. CDR3 coding DNA: TGTGCCAGCAGCCCAAGGACAGGGCAGCCCCAGCATTTT. Translated: CASSPRTGQPQHF.

The rearrangement joins TRBV7-8 to TRBJ1-3, with a possible D match to TRBD1 (5 bases). In germline, CDR1 is SGHVS, CDR2 FQNEAQ. The CDR3 extends over 12 amino acids. V lost 7 bases, J lost 6 bases, and 10 bases lay in between. The CDR3 sequence: CASTLGENTIYF. The CDR3 DNA is TGTGCCAGCACCCTAGGGGAAAACACCATATATTTT.

The CDR3 DNA is TGTGCCAGCAGTGTTAACAGGGGGCGCACCGGGGAGCTGTTTTTT. Its protein product is CASSVNRGRTGELFF. The chain uses TRBV2 and TRBJ2-2, with 9 bases identical to TRBD1. The junction had 4 bases not matched to a gene; V was cut back by 4 bases and J by 4 bases. This CDR3 is built from 15 residues. Germline V gene sequence: CDR1 SNHLY, CDR2 FYNNEI.

CDR3 sequence reads: CATSARGTGEQPQHF. Here the CDR3 DNA reads TGTGCCACCAGTGCTAGAGGGACGGGTGAGCAGCCCCAGCATTTT. The chain carries TRBV24-1 and TRBJ1-5, with TRBD1 as a possible D gene (5 bases). Deletions cut 5 bases from V and 7 bases from J, with 17 bases between. CDR1 is KGHDR, CDR2 SFDVKD, per germline. The CDR3 has 15 residues.

The chain couples TRBV20-1 to TRBJ2-7; D unclear. Germline CDR1 and CDR2: DFQATT and SNEGSKA (reference sequence). V shed 0 bases and J shed 3 bases, with 15 bases lying between them. The CDR3 runs 15 residues. The CDR3 DNA follows: TGCAGTGCTAGAGATGTTGCGGTTTGGAGCTACGAGCAGTACTTC. The encoded protein is CSARDVAVWSYEQYF.

The chain combines TRBV19 with TRBJ1-4; D ambiguous. The CDR3 is made up of 16 amino acids. Per germline, CDR1 LNHDA and CDR2 SQIVND (reference sequence). The ends were cut back, 5 bases at V and 8 bases at J, with 21 bases in the middle. The CDR3 loop reads CASSSWTRVDSEKLFF. The DNA of the CDR3 is TGTGCCAGTAGTTCGTGGACTCGAGTCGATTCGGAAAAACTGTTTTTT.

This clonotype was counted many times. The V gene is TRBV10-3, the J gene TRBJ1-6; TRBD1 matches at 8 bases. The V gene end was trimmed by 10 bases and the J gene end by 10 bases; junction bases not matched to a gene: 12. CDR1 ENHRY and CDR2 SYGVKD come from the germline V gene. The CDR3 runs 14 residues. The CDR3 here is CASSLGQVGSPLHF. CDR3 in DNA: TGTGCCAGCAGCCTGGGACAGGTCGGCTCACCCCTCCACTTT.

Points on this clonotype: This may stem from a read error, because a much larger clone lies one nucleotide away. The chain combines TRBV10-3 with TRBJ1-3; D uncertain. Germline CDR1 and CDR2: ENHRY and SYGVKD. The CDR3 is made up of 14 amino acids. The CDR3 reads CAISESGSGDTIYF. CDR3 sequence (DNA): TGTGCCATCAGTGAGTCGGGCTCTGGAGACACCATATATTTT.

This clonotype occurred many times. The chain joins TRBV2 to TRBJ1-6; D is possibly TRBD1 (5 bases). The CDR3 length is 13 residues. The germline V gene has CDR1 SNHLY and CDR2 FYNNEI. Deletions cut 6 bases from V and 9 bases from J, with 12 bases between. The CDR3: CASRQGPLSPLHF. For the CDR3, the DNA is TGTGCCAGCAGGCAGGGCCCTCTTTCACCCCTCCACTTT.

At least ten counts were recorded for this clonotype. V and J are TRBV7-2 and TRBJ2-7; 7 bases align to TRBD1. Unmatched junction bases numbered 12, after V lost 1 base and J lost 3 bases. Per the germline V gene, CDR1 is SGHTA and CDR2 is FQGNSA. The CDR3 runs to 17 residues. The CDR3 DNA sequence: TGTGCCAGCAGCTTAGGAGGGGGACAGAAGCCACTCTACGAGCAGTACTTC. As protein: CASSLGGGQKPLYEQYF.

This clonotype came up a few times. The V gene is TRBV19, the J gene TRBJ1-5, with D possibly being TRBD1 (5 bases). V shed 2 bases and J shed 10 bases, with 12 bases lying between them. The CDR3 length is 13 residues. The germline V gene encodes CDR1 LNHDA and CDR2 SQIVND (reference sequence). The CDR3 sequence is CASSIQGEHPQHF. DNA of the CDR3: TGTGCCAGTAGTATACAGGGCGAACACCCCCAGCATTTT.

There are many counts of this clonotype. The rearrangement uses TRBV9 and TRBJ1-6; D is ambiguous. With 0 bases removed from V and 9 bases from J, the gap between germline ends came to 13 bases. Germline V gives CDR1 SGDLS, CDR2 YYNGEE. The CDR3 has 15 amino acids. The DNA of the CDR3 is TGTGCCAGCAGCGTAGCGGCGGGGATGGGTTCACCCCTCCACTTT. This sequence encodes CASSVAAGMGSPLHF.

Details on this clonotype: The junction does not match germline at one end; this may be a read error. This rearrangement joins TRBV10-2 to TRBJ1-5, with 9 bases fitting TRBD1. The CDR3 has 14 amino acids. Germline V CDR1 and CDR2: WSHSY, SAAADI. The CDR3 nucleotides are TGTGCCAGCAGTCGACAGGGGGTTTTGCAGCCCCAGCATTTT. This gives the protein CASSRQGVLQPQHF.

The CDR3, as DNA: TGTGCCAGCAGTTACCCAGGACCAAGTACCGGGGAGCTGTTTTTT. Translating it yields CASSYPGPSTGELFF. V gene TRBV25-1 combines with J gene TRBJ2-2; D unclear. The CDR3 covers 15 residues. Germline V CDR1 and CDR2: MGHDK, SYGVNS. Trimming removed 5 bases from V and 5 bases from J, with 15 bases in between.

Concerning this clonotype itself: One base away lies a much larger clone, so this may be a sequencing read error. The rearrangement links TRBV10-3 to TRBJ2-7, with D tentatively TRBD2 (5 bases). The germline CDR1 and CDR2 sequences are ENHRY and SYGVKD. Trimming cost V 0 bases and J 6 bases, with 15 bases left between them. The CDR3 length is 15 residues. The chain's CDR3 is CAISESAGNLAEQYF. The CDR3 coding sequence is TGTGCCATCAGTGAGTCCGCCGGGAACTTGGCCGAGCAGTACTTC.